This paragraph reports one TCR beta chain. There are 17 residues in the CDR3. Trimming cost V 1 base and J 4 bases, with 16 bases left between them. CDR1 SGHTA and CDR2 FQGTGA come from the germline V gene. Recovered status applied to Cohort 3 donors who had two consecutive negative PCRs. It also applied to those with clearance or with symptom resolution. Authors' processing steps: The assay estimated nucleated cells by amplifying reference gene primers. Repertoires were generated with immunoSEQ multiplex PCR, while TCRdb's copy carries only in-frame clones and drops some. For V, J and clone size, that table is used; D and trimming come from the DNA. The sample records fewer than 300,000 clones, 90% being singletons. The source of the sample is a study of blood T cell repertoires in COVID-19. Looking at the study overall: Sites in the United States, Italy and Spain provided acute and convalescent COVID-19 samples. PBMCs, B-cell-depleted T cells, or T cells were the source of the cDNA or gDNA that made up the material.

Sample: PBMCs or T cells enriched from blood (not recorded which). This sequence was found in a woman in her 30s who had recovered from COVID-19. The J gene is TRBJ2-2, the V gene TRBV7-3; tentative D call: TRBD2 (6 bases). The CDR3 here is CASSLIGIGGGTGELFF. The DNA of the CDR3 is TGTGCCAGCAGCTTAATTGGGATCGGGGGTGGCACCGGGGAGCTGTTTTTT.